This TCR beta chain emerged from a study of post-analysis software for immune sequencing data. Study-wide points: Patients had higher frequencies than controls of four to six TRBV segments, including TRBV5-6, TRBV5-1 and TRBV20-1.

cDNA libraries of TCR beta carried unique molecular identifiers. There were roughly 0.95 to 10 million T cells, and about half a million cDNA molecules came from them. TCRdb reprocessed the PCR reads with MiXCR, giving one entry per CDR3 protein. The sample holds about 800,000 distinct CDR3 sequences, 25% to 30% seen once. The CDR3 has 14 residues. Germline V CDR1 and CDR2: SQVTM, ANQGSEA. Trimming removed 0 bases from V and 4 bases from J, with 12 bases in between. This clonotype has only a few counts. No antigen is known for it. The sequence came from a girl under 18 with multiple sclerosis. Material for sequencing was blood. The V call is TRBV29-1, the J call TRBJ1-2; D not certain. The CDR3: CSVEEGGRFYGYTF. The CDR3 nucleotides read TGCAGCGTTGAAGAGGGAGGGAGGTTCTATGGCTACACCTTC. Drawing the rest from reference TRBV29-1 and TRBJ1-2, the complete variable domain is SAVISQKPSRDICQRGTSLTIQCQVDSQVTMMFWYRQQPGQSLTLIATANQGSEATYESGFVIDKFPISRPNLTFSTLTVSNMSPEDSSIYLCSVEEGGRFYGYTFGSGTRLTVV.